These 26 T cell receptor beta chains came from one sample sequenced in a study of cytomegalovirus exposure and HLA in healthy donors. In the PCR, 60 Vbeta and 13 Jbeta primers were used. Profiled with immunoSEQ multiplex PCR; TCRdb holds only in-frame clones, not every one. This table holds roughly 200,000 clones, 80% to 85% found once. Input material: PBMCs. The receptors were gathered from a man aged 50 to 60 in good health and CMV-seronegative.

This chain connects TRBV6-4 to TRBJ2-3, with 8 positions matching TRBD2. CDR1 and CDR2 (germline): MRHNA, SNTAGT. The CDR3 runs to 14 residues. The ends lost 2 bases at V and 7 bases at J; junction bases unmatched: 5. The CDR3 sequence: CASSDRTSRYTQYF. In DNA, the CDR3 is TGTGCCAGCAGTGACAGGACTAGCCGCTATACGCAGTATTTT.

V usage is TRBV5-5 and J usage is TRBJ1-1, with D uncertain. V was trimmed by 6 bases and J by 0 bases, leaving 15 bases between them. This CDR3 is 15 amino acids long. Germline V gene data show CDR1 as SGHKS and CDR2 as YYEKEE (reference sequence). Written as DNA, the CDR3 is TGTGCCAGCAATGGGCAGGCGACCATGAACACTGAAGCTTTCTTT. Amino acids: CASNGQATMNTEAFF.

Of note for this clone: Other nucleotide sequences from this sample produce the same CDR3. The chain has TRBV5-1 and TRBJ1-1; TRBD1 agrees at 7 bases. This CDR3 spans 14 amino acids. The trim removed 4 bases at V and 0 bases at J, leaving 3 bases unmatched. Per germline, CDR1 SGHRS and CDR2 YFSETQ. This CDR3 reads CASSTGQVNTEAFF. In nucleotides, the CDR3 is TGCGCCAGCAGCACTGGACAGGTGAACACTGAAGCTTTCTTT.

The V call is TRBV7-6, the J call TRBJ2-3, with TRBD1 matching 8 bases. Germline V lookup: CDR1 SGHVS, CDR2 FNYEAQ. The CDR3 is 17 amino acids. V shed 5 bases, J shed 2 bases, and the junction held 12 bases outside the gene matches. CDR3 protein: CASSRPYSTGATDTQYF. In DNA form, the CDR3 reads TGTGCCAGCAGCCGACCCTATTCGACAGGGGCCACAGATACGCAGTATTTT.

V usage is TRBV12-5 and J usage is TRBJ2-7, with 7 bases aligning to TRBD1. Germline V CDR1 and CDR2: LGHNT, FRNRAP. This CDR3 spans 14 amino acids. Losses at the gene ends were 1 base for V and 4 bases for J; bases not matched to a gene: 4. CDR3 sequence: CASGLGNRGYEQYF. CDR3 in DNA: TGTGCTAGTGGTTTGGGGAACAGGGGTTACGAGCAGTACTTC.

The chain couples TRBV19 to TRBJ1-4; 7 nucleotides match TRBD1. This CDR3 comprises 14 residues. J gave up 4 bases and V 5 bases, and 4 bases lay outside the gene matches. CDR1 is LNHDA, CDR2 SQIVND, per germline (reference sequence). The CDR3, as DNA: TGTGCCAGTAGTTCAGGGGGGATTAATGAAAAACTGTTTTTT. Translating gives CASSSGGINEKLFF.

The chain is built from TRBV6-6 and TRBJ2-2; 10 bases map to TRBD1. Germline V gene lookup returns CDR1 MNHNY and CDR2 SVGAGI (reference sequence). The V and J ends lost 5 bases and 7 bases, in that order; junction bases with no gene match: 4. There are 14 residues in the CDR3. The chain's CDR3 is CASSGTGAYGELFF. DNA of the CDR3: TGTGCCAGCAGTGGGACAGGGGCCTACGGGGAGCTGTTTTTT.

The chain joins TRBV29-1 to TRBJ1-2; D uncertain. CDR3 length equals 13 residues. Germline V gene sequence: CDR1 SQVTM, CDR2 ANQGSEA. The germline V and J ends were trimmed by 1 base and 2 bases, with 8 bases remaining between them. CDR3 DNA: TGCAGCGTTGAAGCAGTCAAGAACTATGGCTACACCTTC. Its protein is CSVEAVKNYGYTF. The full variable domain, rest sourced from reference TRBV29-1 and TRBJ1-2, is SAVISQKPSRDICQRGTSLTIQCQVDSQVTMMFWYRQQPGQSLTLIATANQGSEATYESGFVIDKFPISRPNLTFSTLTVSNMSPEDSSIYLCSVEAVKNYGYTFGSGTRLTVV.

The J gene is TRBJ2-2, the V gene TRBV30, with 8 bases lining up with TRBD2. The germline V gene encodes CDR1 GTSNPN and CDR2 SVGIG (reference sequence). V shed 5 bases, J shed 2 bases, and the junction held 7 bases outside the gene matches. The CDR3 runs to 15 residues. The CDR3 region is CAWEAGVGNTGELFF. The CDR3 DNA is TGTGCCTGGGAAGCGGGAGTTGGTAACACCGGGGAGCTGTTTTTT.

V usage is TRBV2 and J usage is TRBJ1-1; 9 nucleotides match TRBD1. The germline CDR1 and CDR2 sequences are SNHLY and FYNNEI. The CDR3 has 15 residues. V trimming: 7 bases; J trimming: 5 bases; junction bases outside the gene matches: 11. CDR3 in amino acids: CASTLMGQGRTEAFF. DNA for the CDR3: TGTGCCAGCACCTTAATGGGACAGGGAAGGACTGAAGCTTTCTTT.

The chain recombines TRBV15 with TRBJ2-7, with TRBD2 as a possible D gene (5 bases). The V end was cut by 4 bases, the J end by 2 bases, with 9 bases between. The CDR3 has 13 residues. Per germline, CDR1 LNHNV and CDR2 YYDKDF (reference sequence). The CDR3 nucleotides read TGTGCCACCAGCACGAGGGTCCCCTACGAGCAGTACTTC. Amino acids: CATSTRVPYEQYF.

Details on this clone: The junction does not match germline at one end; this may be a read error. This sequence joins TRBV7-7 and TRBJ1-4; perhaps TRBD1 as D (6 bases). In germline, CDR1 is SSHAT, CDR2 FNYEAQ (reference sequence). The CDR3 contains 13 residues. The CDR3 coding sequence is TGTGCTAGCAGCCAGGACAGAAATGAAAAACTGTTTTTT. It yields the protein CASSQDRNEKLFF.

The chain combines TRBV6-5 with TRBJ2-5; a weak D match, TRBD2 (6 bases). The V end was cut by 6 bases, the J end by 5 bases, with 7 bases between. CDR1 MNHEY and CDR2 SVGAGI come from the germline V gene. There are 11 residues in the CDR3. CDR3 amino acids: CASSAGETQYF. The CDR3 region has the DNA TGTGCCAGCAGCGCGGGGGAGACCCAGTACTTC.

The gene calls are TRBV2 and TRBJ2-3; TRBD2 aligns across 8 bases. The V gene end was trimmed by 11 bases and the J gene end by 1 base; junction bases not matched to a gene: 8. Germline V CDR1 and CDR2: SNHLY, FYNNEI. CDR3 length: 14 residues. CDR3 nucleotides: TGTGCCTCTCGGGGGGGGGTCCGCACAGATACGCAGTATTTT. Translated: CASRGGVRTDTQYF. The variable domain in full, completed from reference TRBV2 and TRBJ2-3, reads EPEVTQTPSHQVTQMGQEVILRCVPISNHLYFYWYRQILGQKVEFLVSFYNNEISEKSEIFDDQFSVERPDGSNFTLKIRSTKLEDSAMYFCASRGGVRTDTQYFGPGTRLTVL.

The V and J genes are TRBV19 and TRBJ1-5; TRBD1 matches 7 bases. Germline V lookup: CDR1 LNHDA, CDR2 SQIVND (reference sequence). V lost 6 bases and J lost 3; bases outside the gene matches: 5. The CDR3 spans 14 residues. DNA of the CDR3: TGTGCCAGTAGCCGAGACAGGGTCAATCAGCCCCAGCATTTT. It codes for CASSRDRVNQPQHF.

This CDR3 is CASSFLGTGHSGANVLTF. In DNA form, the CDR3 reads TGCGCCAGCAGCTTCCTCGGGACAGGACACTCTGGGGCCAACGTCCTGACTTTC. This rearrangement joins TRBV5-1 to TRBJ2-6; 8 positions agree with TRBD1. The CDR3 sequence is 18 residues long. The germline gives CDR1 SGHRS, CDR2 YFSETQ. The J segment lost 0 bases and the V segment lost 2 bases, leaving 7 bases of the junction unmatched.

The chain recombines TRBV29-1 with TRBJ1-1; D is undetermined. The V and J ends lost 8 bases and 2 bases respectively, with 15 bases between them. The length of the CDR3 is 13 residues. Per the germline V gene, CDR1 is SQVTM and CDR2 is ANQGSEA. DNA for the CDR3: TGCAGCTCAACAAAGACGGGAAACACTGAAGCTTTCTTT. It yields the protein CSSTKTGNTEAFF.

The J gene is TRBJ2-7, the V gene TRBV2; 7 nucleotides align to TRBD2. The CDR3 is made up of 14 amino acids. The V and J ends lost 6 bases and 2 bases, in that order; junction bases with no gene match: 7. The germline gives CDR1 SNHLY, CDR2 FYNNEI. The CDR3 region is CASRGGTSAYEQYF. The DNA for the CDR3 is TGTGCCAGCAGGGGAGGGACCTCCGCCTACGAGCAGTACTTC.

This clone showed up just once. The V gene is TRBV11-1, the J gene TRBJ2-3; D perhaps matches TRBD1 (6 bases). The V gene lost 10 bases and the J gene lost 7 bases, with 21 bases spanning the gap. This CDR3 spans 14 amino acids. Germline values: CDR1 SGHAT, CDR2 FQDESV (reference sequence). Written as DNA, the CDR3 is TGTGCCACCTCGGGACAACCGGGACGTAATACGCAGTATTTT. Translation: CATSGQPGRNTQYF.

This sequence joins TRBV10-3 and TRBJ1-3; TRBD1 matches at 8 bases. The CDR3 is made up of 17 amino acids. Germline lookup yields CDR1 ENHRY and CDR2 SYGVKD. Trimming removed 10 bases from V and 1 base from J; junction bases left unmatched: 15. CDR3 DNA: TGTGCCACCACCGGACAGGGAAAAGAATTGTCTGGAAACACCATATATTTT. Protein product: CATTGQGKELSGNTIYF.

This chain uses TRBV28 with TRBJ1-2; 9 positions match TRBD1. Germline CDR1 is MDHEN and CDR2 is SYDVKM. The CDR3 spans 15 residues. The trim removed 4 bases at V and 1 base at J, leaving 4 bases unmatched. The CDR3 region is CASSSGQGRNYGYTF. CDR3 DNA sequence: TGTGCCAGCAGTTCAGGACAGGGGCGTAACTATGGCTACACCTTC.

The gene calls are TRBV15 and TRBJ2-5, with D perhaps matching TRBD2 (5 bases). CDR1 and CDR2 (germline): LNHNV, YYDKDF (reference sequence). The CDR3 runs 17 residues. Trimming removed 5 bases at V and 2 bases at J, with 21 bases between. DNA for the CDR3: TGTGCCACCAGCTATTCCTTTGTGGCGGGTAGACAAGAGACCCAGTACTTC. Translated, it gives CATSYSFVAGRQETQYF.

The gene calls are TRBV11-2 and TRBJ2-3; TRBD2 matches 8 bases. Germline V gene data show CDR1 as SGHAT and CDR2 as FQNNGV. The CDR3 is 15 amino acids. V lost 4 bases, J lost 0 bases, and 3 bases stayed unmatched. CDR3 loop: CASSSRTSSTDTQYF. The CDR3 DNA follows: TGTGCCAGCAGCTCCCGGACTAGCAGCACAGATACGCAGTATTTT.

This chain connects TRBV28 to TRBJ2-1, with 11 bases aligning to TRBD2. The V and J ends lost 8 bases and 8 bases, in that order; junction bases with no gene match: 14. The CDR3 sequence is 16 residues long. CDR1 MDHEN and CDR2 SYDVKM come from the germline V gene. Written as DNA, the CDR3 is TGTGCCAGCGAAAGCGTAGCGGGAGGGTATGTAGATGAGCAGTTCTTC. Protein product: CASESVAGGYVDEQFF.

This clone was counted only a few times. The chain is built from TRBV5-6 and TRBJ1-2; the D gene is possibly TRBD1 (5 bases). In germline, CDR1 is SGHDT, CDR2 YYEEEE. V lost 4 bases, J lost 4 bases, and 17 bases lay in between. The CDR3 has 15 amino acids. The CDR3 loop reads CASSGGKEGFYGYTF. CDR3 bases: TGTGCCAGCAGCGGGGGGAAAGAGGGGTTCTATGGCTACACCTTC.

The chain is built from TRBV7-2 and TRBJ1-1; no clear D. This CDR3 has 14 residues. V was cut by 1 base and J by 3 bases, with 9 bases left in between. Germline V gene sequence: CDR1 SGHTA, CDR2 FQGNSA. CDR3 amino acids: CASSLELGYTEAFF. The CDR3 DNA sequence: TGTGCCAGCAGCTTAGAGCTGGGCTACACTGAAGCTTTCTTT. Together with reference TRBV7-2 and TRBJ1-1, the CDR3 gives the full variable domain: GAGVSQSPSNKVTEKGKDVELRCDPISGHTALYWYRQSLGQGLEFLIYFQGNSAPDKSGLPSDRFSAERTGGSVSTLTIQRTQQEDSAVYLCASSLELGYTEAFFGQGTRLTVV.